The next 20 T cell receptor beta chains were all read from a single sample in a study of blood T cells in healthy people across ages. PCR was performed a second time for roughly 7 to 11 cycles using a sample-barcoded 5' primer and a J-beta primer mix. Each CDR3 protein gets one entry after TCRdb re-called the 5' RACE reads with MiXCR. The top ten clones hold 28% of a sample with about 900,000 distinct CDR3 sequences, around 62% of them seen once. Input material: blood. These receptors came from a man under 40 in good health.

This clonotype was seen a few times. The chain is built from TRBV18 and TRBJ2-1; TRBD2 agrees at 11 bases. V lost 3 bases to trimming and J lost 4 bases; unmatched junction nucleotides: 2. From germline, CDR1 is KGHSH and CDR2 LQKENI. CDR3 length: 15 residues. CDR3 nucleotide sequence: TGTGCCAGCTCACCGTCTAGCGGGGGGTACAATGAGCAGTTCTTC. The encoded protein is CASSPSSGGYNEQFF.

V is TRBV3-1 and J is TRBJ1-4, with D maybe TRBD1 (5 bases). Trimming stripped 2 bases from V and 5 bases from J, with 9 bases between. Germline-derived CDR1 and CDR2 are LGHDT and YNNKEL (reference sequence). The CDR3 is 14 residues long. The CDR3 spells CASSQLEGNEKLFF. The CDR3 DNA sequence: TGTGCCAGCAGCCAACTTGAGGGGAATGAAAAACTGTTTTTT.

The chain carries TRBV7-9 and TRBJ1-4; D gene unclear. Germline V gene data show CDR1 as SEHNR and CDR2 as FQNEAQ (reference sequence). The CDR3 contains 14 residues. The ends were cut back, 7 bases at V and 7 bases at J, with 16 bases in the middle. The CDR3 nucleotides are TGTGCCAGCACCTCACTGGAAATAAGTGAAAAACTGTTTTTT. This sequence encodes CASTSLEISEKLFF.

The chain has TRBV3-1 and TRBJ2-5; D unclear. The last part of the DNA fits TRBJ2-7 better; the J call may be wrong. The germline V gene has CDR1 LGHDT and CDR2 YNNKEL (reference sequence). CDR3 size: 16 residues. The CDR3 loop is CASSQEGVGPFGEQYF. The CDR3 DNA follows: TGTGCCAGCAGCCAAGAAGGTGTAGGACCCTTTGGCGAGCAGTACTTC.

This clonotype was detected a few times. The chain couples TRBV4-2 to TRBJ2-3, with 8 bases that match TRBD2. V shed 4 bases, J shed 6 bases, and the junction held 6 bases outside the gene matches. The V gene's germline CDR1 is LGHNA and CDR2 YNFKEQ. CDR3 length: 14 residues. CDR3: CASSLERGRDTQYF. The CDR3 DNA reads TGTGCCAGCAGCCTCGAGCGGGGGCGGGATACGCAGTATTTT.

About this clonotype: The conserved phenylalanine or tryptophan is not found at the CDR3 terminus, so this likely reflects a read error. The rearrangement uses TRBV30 and TRBJ2-7; D perhaps matches TRBD1 (5 bases). Germline V gives CDR1 GTSNPN, CDR2 SVGIG (reference sequence). The CDR3 is 12 residues long. The V and J ends lost 5 bases and 6 bases respectively, with 14 bases between them. CDR3 sequence reads: CAWSQGRGEQYS. The DNA for the CDR3 is TGTGCCTGGTCCCAGGGTCGAGGCGAGCAGTACTCC.

The rearrangement uses TRBV7-2 and TRBJ2-3; 16 bases are a match to TRBD2. J lost 7 bases, V lost 4 bases, and 11 bases had no gene match. The CDR3 has 18 amino acids. Per the germline V gene, CDR1 is SGHTA and CDR2 is FQGNSA. CDR3 amino acids: CASSSQTGTSGGGYTQYF. As DNA, the CDR3 is TGTGCCAGCAGCTCCCAGACCGGGACTAGCGGGGGGGGGTATACGCAGTATTTT.

With respect to this clonotype: The junction does not match germline at one end; this may be a read error. The V and J genes are TRBV7-3 and TRBJ2-7, with D possibly being TRBD2 (6 bases). The CDR3 extends over 13 amino acids. Per germline, CDR1 SGHTA and CDR2 FQGTGA. For the CDR3, the DNA is TGTGCCAGCAGCCCCGGGGGATCCTACAAGCAGTACTTC. Amino acids: CASSPGGSYKQYF.

This clonotype has more than one count but fewer than ten. The chain recombines TRBV7-2 with TRBJ1-1, with TRBD1 identical over 8 bases. The V gene end was trimmed by 5 bases and the J gene end by 5 bases; junction bases not matched to a gene: 7. The V gene's germline CDR1 is SGHTA and CDR2 FQGNSA. The CDR3 runs 14 residues. The DNA of the CDR3 is TGTGCCAGCAGCCCGCGACAGGGGAGGACTGAAGCTTTCTTT. This codes for CASSPRQGRTEAFF.

This sequence joins TRBV7-9 and TRBJ1-2, with a possible D match to TRBD1 (5 bases). CDR3 length equals 13 residues. Per the germline V gene, CDR1 is SEHNR and CDR2 is FQNEAQ (reference sequence). Trimming left V 5 bases short and J 6 bases short, with 13 bases between. DNA for the CDR3: TGTGCCAGCAGCGGTAGTAGGGGTCATGGCTACACCTTC. This codes for CASSGSRGHGYTF.

The chain is built from TRBV9 and TRBJ1-1, with a possible D match to TRBD1 (6 bases). Looked up from germline, CDR1 is SGDLS and CDR2 is YYNGEE. Trimming left V 3 bases short and J 0 bases short, with 15 bases between. The CDR3 covers 16 residues. As DNA, the CDR3 is TGTGCCAGCAGCGATCAATCAGGACAGATGAACACTGAAGCTTTCTTT. This sequence encodes CASSDQSGQMNTEAFF.

There are a few counts of this clonotype. The V and J genes are TRBV6-5 and TRBJ2-7; 7 nucleotides match TRBD2. V dropped 0 bases and J dropped 3; count of bases not matched to a gene: 8. Germline V CDR1 and CDR2: MNHEY, SVGAGI. The CDR3 covers 16 residues. The CDR3 sequence is CASSYSGGYSYYEQYF. CDR3 nucleotide sequence: TGTGCCAGCAGTTACTCGGGGGGGTACTCGTACTACGAGCAGTACTTC.

In its sample, this clonotype was seen once. V is TRBV2 and J is TRBJ1-5; D might be TRBD1 (6 bases). The CDR3 has 13 amino acids. With 8 bases removed from V and 9 bases from J, the gap between germline ends came to 17 bases. Germline CDR1 SNHLY, CDR2 FYNNEI. In DNA form, the CDR3 reads TGTGCCAGCGAAGTCGGACAGTTTCGGCCCCAGCATTTT. Translating it yields CASEVGQFRPQHF.

The rearrangement joins TRBV6-5 to TRBJ2-1; 9 nucleotides line up with TRBD2. The J call is doubtful: the DNA matches TRBJ2-7 better. Germline values: CDR1 MNHEY, CDR2 SVGAGI. The CDR3 totals 16 residues. CDR3 nucleotides: TGTGCCAGCAGCCGAGAGGCTAGCGGGGCCTACAATGAGCAGTACTTC. Translation: CASSREASGAYNEQYF.

The V call is TRBV7-9, the J call TRBJ2-7; D remains ambiguous. Per germline, CDR1 SEHNR and CDR2 FQNEAQ (reference sequence). This CDR3 region has 14 residues. V gave up 5 bases and J gave up 0 bases, with 11 bases separating them. CDR3 residues: CASSPGAYSYEQYF. The CDR3 DNA follows: TGTGCCAGCAGCCCCGGCGCTTACTCCTACGAGCAGTACTTC.

The CDR3 DNA is TGTGCCAGCAGCCCCAGGGACTACTACGAGCAGTACTTC. Its translation: CASSPRDYYEQYF. The rearrangement joins TRBV7-9 to TRBJ2-7, with 7 bases fitting TRBD2. J gave up 3 bases and V 5 bases, and 4 bases lay outside the gene matches. CDR3 length equals 13 residues. CDR1 is SEHNR and CDR2 is FQNEAQ in the germline V gene (reference sequence). The full variable domain, its missing parts supplied by reference TRBV7-9 and TRBJ2-7, is DTGVSQNPRHKITKRGQNVTFRCDPISEHNRLYWYRQTLGQGPEFLTYFQNEAQLEKSRLLSDRFSAERPKGSFSTLEIQRTEQGDSAMYLCASSPRDYYEQYFGPGTRLTVT.

This chain joins TRBV20-1 and TRBJ2-5; D gene unclear. The germline CDR1 and CDR2 sequences are DFQATT and SNEGSKA (reference sequence). V lost 4 bases and J 5 bases, leaving 11 bases between the germline ends. The CDR3 is 12 residues long. CDR3 sequence: CSAKIAGETQYF. Written as DNA, the CDR3 is TGCAGTGCTAAGATAGCTGGGGAGACCCAGTACTTC.

The V and J genes are TRBV7-2 and TRBJ2-3; TRBD1 might be the D (5 bases). Germline CDR1 and CDR2: SGHTA and FQGNSA. The CDR3 sequence is 17 residues long. V was pared by 1 base and J by 2 bases, with 16 bases between. The CDR3 DNA is TGTGCCAGCAGCTTAGAGGCCACAGGCTACCTCACAGATACGCAGTATTTT. Its protein product is CASSLEATGYLTDTQYF.

V usage is TRBV7-6 and J usage is TRBJ2-2; 8 bases map to TRBD1. The length of the CDR3 is 15 residues. The V gene's germline CDR1 is SGHVS and CDR2 FNYEAQ. The J segment lost 4 bases and the V segment lost 4 bases, leaving 5 bases of the junction unmatched. The CDR3 DNA reads TGTGCCAGCAGCTACGGGGACAGGTTCACCGGGGAGCTGTTTTTT. Encoded protein: CASSYGDRFTGELFF. Drawing the rest from reference TRBV7-6 and TRBJ2-2, the complete variable domain is GAGVSQSPRYKVTKRGQDVALRCDPISGHVSLYWYRQALGQGPEFLTYFNYEAQQDKSGLPNDRFSAERPEGSISTLTIQRTEQRDSAMYRCASSYGDRFTGELFFGEGSRLTVL.

The chain has TRBV29-1 and TRBJ2-1, with a possible D match to TRBD2 (6 bases). Per germline, CDR1 SQVTM and CDR2 ANQGSEA. The CDR3 covers 14 residues. The germline V and J ends were trimmed by 5 bases and 2 bases, with 13 bases remaining between them. CDR3: CSVSPEGTYNEQFF. CDR3 nucleotides: TGCAGCGTTTCTCCGGAGGGGACCTACAATGAGCAGTTCTTC.